This TCR beta chain came from a study of blood T cell repertoires in COVID-19. Per the original data handling: The authors estimated nucleated cell counts from reference gene primer amplification. Measured with immunoSEQ multiplex PCR; TCRdb has only the in-frame clones, and not every one. Clone size and the V and J calls come from that table; the DNA yielded D and trimming. Of around 280,000 clones listed, around 90% are singletons. Those who participated ranged in age from roughly 18 to 90 years and resided in 24 US areas. The TCR was taken from a woman younger than 30 with acute COVID-19. Sequences were obtained from PBMCs or T cells enriched from blood (not recorded which).

The CDR3 region is CASRWGLAGGSTGELFF. The DNA of the CDR3 is TGTGCCAGTAGATGGGGACTAGCGGGAGGGAGCACCGGGGAGCTGTTTTTT. The rearrangement uses TRBV19 and TRBJ2-2; 16 bases line up with TRBD2. This CDR3 is 17 amino acids long. The germline CDR1 and CDR2 sequences are LNHDA and SQIVND (reference sequence). After removal of 6 bases from V and 4 bases from J, the junction contained 5 bases not matched to a gene. Full variable domain (remainder filled in from reference TRBV19 and TRBJ2-2): DGGITQSPKYLFRKEGQNVTLSCEQNLNHDAMYWYRQDPGQGLRLIYYSQIVNDFQKGDIAEGYSVSREKKESFPLTVTSAQKNPTAFYLCASRWGLAGGSTGELFFGEGSRLTVL.